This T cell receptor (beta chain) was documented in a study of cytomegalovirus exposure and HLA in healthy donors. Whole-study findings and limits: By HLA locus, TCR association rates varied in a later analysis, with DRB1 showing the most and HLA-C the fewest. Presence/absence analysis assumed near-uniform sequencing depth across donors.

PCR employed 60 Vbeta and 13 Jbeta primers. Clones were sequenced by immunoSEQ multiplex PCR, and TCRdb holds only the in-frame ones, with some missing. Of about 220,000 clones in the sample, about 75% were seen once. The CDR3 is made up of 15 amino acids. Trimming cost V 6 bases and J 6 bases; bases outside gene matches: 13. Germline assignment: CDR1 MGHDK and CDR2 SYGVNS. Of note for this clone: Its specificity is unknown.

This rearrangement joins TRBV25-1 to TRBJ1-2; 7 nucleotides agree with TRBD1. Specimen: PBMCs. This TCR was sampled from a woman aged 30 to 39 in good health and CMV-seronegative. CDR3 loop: CASSPLDRVFDGYTF. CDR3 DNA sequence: TGTGCCAGCAGCCCCCTCGACAGGGTTTTTGATGGCTACACCTTC.